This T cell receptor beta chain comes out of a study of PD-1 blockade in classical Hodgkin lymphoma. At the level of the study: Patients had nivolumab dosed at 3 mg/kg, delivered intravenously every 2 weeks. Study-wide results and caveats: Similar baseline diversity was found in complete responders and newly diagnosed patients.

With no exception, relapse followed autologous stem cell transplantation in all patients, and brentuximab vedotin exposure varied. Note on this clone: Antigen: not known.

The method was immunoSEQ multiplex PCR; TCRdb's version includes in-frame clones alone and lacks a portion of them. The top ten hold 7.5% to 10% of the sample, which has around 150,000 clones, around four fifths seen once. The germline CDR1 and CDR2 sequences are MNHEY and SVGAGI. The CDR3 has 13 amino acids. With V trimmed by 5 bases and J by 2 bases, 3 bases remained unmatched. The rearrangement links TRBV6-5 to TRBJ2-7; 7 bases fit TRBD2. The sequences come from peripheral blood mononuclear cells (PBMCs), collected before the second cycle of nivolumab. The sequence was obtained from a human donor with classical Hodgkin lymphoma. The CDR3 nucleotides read TGTGCCAGCAGTGTTCTAGCGGCCTACGAGCAGTACTTC. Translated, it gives CASSVLAAYEQYF.